The 6 T cell receptor beta chains listed next were all sequenced from one sample in a study of blood T cell repertoires in COVID-19. Sequencing was performed with immunoSEQ multiplex PCR; in TCRdb, only in-frame clones are kept and a portion is missing. The data contain 310,000 or so clones, about 85% of them singletons. Sequenced sample: peripheral blood. The receptors here all came from a woman between 50 and 59 years old who had recovered from COVID-19.

V and J are TRBV1 and TRBJ2-1; the table's D call TRBD2 went unverified against the DNA. TRBV1 is noted as a pseudogene. The CDR3 is 20 residues long. The CDR3 spells CTSSQTRLAGGRCSYNEQFF. The CDR3 region has the DNA TGCACCAGCAGCCAAACTCGTCTAGCGGGAGGACGGTGTTCCTACAATGAGCAGTTCTTC.

The V call is TRBV7-9, the J call TRBJ1-4, with D possibly being TRBD1 (6 bases). The V end lost 1 base, the J end lost 5 bases, and 8 bases lay between the germline ends. This CDR3 contains 14 residues. Per germline, CDR1 SEHNR and CDR2 FQNEAQ (reference sequence). DNA of the CDR3: TGTGCCAGCAGCTTAGAGCAGGGGAATGAAAAACTGTTTTTT. Translating it yields CASSLEQGNEKLFF.

The chain employs TRBV5-1 and TRBJ2-3, with 9 bases aligning to TRBD2. In germline, CDR1 is SGHRS, CDR2 YFSETQ. This CDR3 spans 18 amino acids. V was clipped by 0 bases and J by 0 bases; unmatched bases: 8. The CDR3 here is CASSLATSGRSSTDTQYF. The DNA of the CDR3 is TGCGCCAGCAGCTTGGCGACTAGCGGACGTTCTAGCACAGATACGCAGTATTTT.

The chain combines TRBV2 with TRBJ1-2, with D maybe TRBD1 (6 bases). The germline V and J ends were trimmed by 5 bases and 2 bases, with 21 bases remaining between them. Germline values: CDR1 SNHLY, CDR2 FYNNEI. CDR3 length: 17 residues. In DNA, the CDR3 is TGTGCCAGCAGTAGAAGCCCGATACAGGGATTCAACTATGGCTACACCTTC. Encoded protein: CASSRSPIQGFNYGYTF.

V is TRBV18 and J is TRBJ1-6; 8 bases are a match to TRBD1. Germline V lookup: CDR1 KGHSH, CDR2 LQKENI. The V gene end was trimmed by 3 bases and the J gene end by 1 base; junction bases not matched to a gene: 11. The length of the CDR3 is 19 residues. The CDR3 sequence is CASSPLGTGAQSYNSPLHF. In DNA form, the CDR3 reads TGTGCCAGCTCACCCCTCGGGACAGGAGCGCAGTCCTATAATTCACCCCTCCACTTT.

J is TRBJ2-7 and V is TRBV7-6; 9 bases map to TRBD1. Germline-derived CDR1 and CDR2 are SGHVS and FNYEAQ. This CDR3 is built from 16 residues. Trimming took 1 base from V and 6 from J; bases not matched to a gene: 10. The CDR3: CASSLVGTGGSVEQYF. The CDR3 coding sequence is TGTGCCAGCAGCTTAGTTGGAACAGGGGGCTCAGTCGAGCAGTACTTC.